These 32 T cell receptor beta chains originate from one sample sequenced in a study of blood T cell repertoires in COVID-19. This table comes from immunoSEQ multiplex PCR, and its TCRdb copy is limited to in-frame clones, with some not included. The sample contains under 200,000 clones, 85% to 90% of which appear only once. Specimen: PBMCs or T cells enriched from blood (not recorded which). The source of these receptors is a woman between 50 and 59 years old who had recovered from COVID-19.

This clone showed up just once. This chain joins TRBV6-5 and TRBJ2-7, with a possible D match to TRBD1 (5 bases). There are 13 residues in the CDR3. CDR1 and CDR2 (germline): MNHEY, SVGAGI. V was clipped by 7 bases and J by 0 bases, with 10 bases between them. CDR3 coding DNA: TGTGCCAGCAATCGACAGACCTCCTACGAGCAGTACTTC. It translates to CASNRQTSYEQYF.

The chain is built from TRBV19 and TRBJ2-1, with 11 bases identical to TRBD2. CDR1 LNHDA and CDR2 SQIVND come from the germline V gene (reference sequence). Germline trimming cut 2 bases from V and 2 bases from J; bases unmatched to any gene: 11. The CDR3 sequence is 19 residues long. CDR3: CASSIKRLAGGITYNEQFF. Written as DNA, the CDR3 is TGTGCCAGTAGTATAAAAAGGCTAGCGGGGGGTATTACCTACAATGAGCAGTTCTTC.

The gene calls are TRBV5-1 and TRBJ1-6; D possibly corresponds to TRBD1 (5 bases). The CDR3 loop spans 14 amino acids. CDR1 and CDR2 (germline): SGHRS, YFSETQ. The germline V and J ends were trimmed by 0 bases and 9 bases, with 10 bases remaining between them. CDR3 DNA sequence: TGCGCCAGCAGCTTGGGACCAAGGGGTTCACCCCTCCACTTT. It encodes CASSLGPRGSPLHF.

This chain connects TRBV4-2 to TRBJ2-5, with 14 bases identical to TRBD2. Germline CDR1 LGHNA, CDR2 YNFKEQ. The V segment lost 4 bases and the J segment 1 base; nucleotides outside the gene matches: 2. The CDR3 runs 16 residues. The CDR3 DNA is TGTGCCAGCAGCCTAGGGACTAGCGGGGGCCAAGAGACCCAGTACTTC. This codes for CASSLGTSGGQETQYF.

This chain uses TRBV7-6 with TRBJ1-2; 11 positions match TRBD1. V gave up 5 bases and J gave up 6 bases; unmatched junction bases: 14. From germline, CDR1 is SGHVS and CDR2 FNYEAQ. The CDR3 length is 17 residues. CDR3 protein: CASSRFGTRTGGDGYTF. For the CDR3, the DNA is TGTGCCAGCAGCCGATTCGGCACCCGGACAGGGGGCGATGGCTACACCTTC.

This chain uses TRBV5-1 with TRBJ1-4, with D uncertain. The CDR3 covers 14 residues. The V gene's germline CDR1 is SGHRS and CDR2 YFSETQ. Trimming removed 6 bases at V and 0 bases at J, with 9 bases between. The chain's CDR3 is CASTPEATNEKLFF. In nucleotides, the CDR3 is TGCGCCAGCACCCCGGAGGCAACTAATGAAAAACTGTTTTTT.

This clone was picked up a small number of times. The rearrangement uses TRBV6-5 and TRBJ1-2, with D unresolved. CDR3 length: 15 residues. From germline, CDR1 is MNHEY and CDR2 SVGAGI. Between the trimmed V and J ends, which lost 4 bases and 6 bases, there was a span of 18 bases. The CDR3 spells CASSSTGVGKHGYTF. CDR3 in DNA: TGTGCCAGCAGTTCCACCGGGGTGGGGAAGCATGGCTACACCTTC.

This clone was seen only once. The CDR3 bases are TGTGCCAGCAGCTTGGGACAAGGAACCGGGGAGCTGTTTTTT. It yields the protein CASSLGQGTGELFF. The chain links TRBV7-2 to TRBJ2-2; possibly TRBD1 for D (6 bases). Germline V gene sequence: CDR1 SGHTA, CDR2 FQGNSA. This CDR3 is built from 14 residues. V gave up 3 bases and J gave up 5 bases, with 10 bases separating them. Full variable domain (rest looked up from reference TRBV7-2 and TRBJ2-2): GAGVSQSPSNKVTEKGKDVELRCDPISGHTALYWYRQSLGQGLEFLIYFQGNSAPDKSGLPSDRFSAERTGGSVSTLTIQRTQQEDSAVYLCASSLGQGTGELFFGEGSRLTVL.

The CDR3: CASSLQGYEQYF. The CDR3 nucleotides read TGTGCCAGCAGTCTACAGGGCTACGAGCAGTACTTC. V usage is TRBV27 and J usage is TRBJ2-7; TRBD1 might be the D (6 bases). With 5 bases removed from V and 3 bases from J, the gap between germline ends came to 8 bases. CDR3 size: 12 residues. The germline CDR1 and CDR2 sequences are MNHEY and SMNVEV (reference sequence).

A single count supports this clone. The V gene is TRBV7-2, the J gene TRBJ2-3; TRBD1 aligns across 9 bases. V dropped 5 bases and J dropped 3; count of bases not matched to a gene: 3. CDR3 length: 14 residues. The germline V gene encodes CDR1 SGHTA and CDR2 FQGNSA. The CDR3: CASSRDRVTDTQYF. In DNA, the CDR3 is TGTGCCAGCAGCCGGGACAGGGTAACAGATACGCAGTATTTT.

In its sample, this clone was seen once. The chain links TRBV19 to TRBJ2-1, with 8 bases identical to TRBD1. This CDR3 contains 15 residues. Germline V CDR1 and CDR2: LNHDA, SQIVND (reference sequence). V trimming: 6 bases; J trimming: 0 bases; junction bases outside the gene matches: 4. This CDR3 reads CASSLDRGSYNEQFF. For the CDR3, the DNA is TGTGCCAGTAGCCTCGACAGGGGCTCCTACAATGAGCAGTTCTTC.

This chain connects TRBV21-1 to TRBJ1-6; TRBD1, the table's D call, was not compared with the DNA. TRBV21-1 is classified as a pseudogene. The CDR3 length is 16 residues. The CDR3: CASSKAGRTENSPLHF. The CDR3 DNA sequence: TGTGCCAGCAGCAAAGCGGGGCGGACAGAGAATTCACCCCTCCACTTT.

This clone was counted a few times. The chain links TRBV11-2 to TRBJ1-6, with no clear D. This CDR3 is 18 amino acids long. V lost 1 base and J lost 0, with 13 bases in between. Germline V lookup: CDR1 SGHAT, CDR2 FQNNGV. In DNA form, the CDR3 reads TGTGCCAGCAGCTTAGGTCGGCGGGCGAGCTCCTATAATTCACCCCTCCACTTT. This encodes CASSLGRRASSYNSPLHF.

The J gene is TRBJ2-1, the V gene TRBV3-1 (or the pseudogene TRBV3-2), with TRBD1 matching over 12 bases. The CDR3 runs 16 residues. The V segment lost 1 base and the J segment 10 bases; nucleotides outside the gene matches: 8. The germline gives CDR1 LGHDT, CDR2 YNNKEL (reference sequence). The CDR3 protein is CASSQGGQGARGEQFF. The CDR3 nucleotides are TGTGCCAGCAGCCAAGGGGGACAGGGGGCCCGCGGGGAGCAGTTCTTC.

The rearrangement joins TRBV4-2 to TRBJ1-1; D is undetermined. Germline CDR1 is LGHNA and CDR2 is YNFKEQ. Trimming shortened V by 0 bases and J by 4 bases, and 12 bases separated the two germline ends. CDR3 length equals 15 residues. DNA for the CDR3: TGTGCCAGCAGCCAAGACGAGGCTTTGGGCACTGAAGCTTTCTTT. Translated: CASSQDEALGTEAFF.

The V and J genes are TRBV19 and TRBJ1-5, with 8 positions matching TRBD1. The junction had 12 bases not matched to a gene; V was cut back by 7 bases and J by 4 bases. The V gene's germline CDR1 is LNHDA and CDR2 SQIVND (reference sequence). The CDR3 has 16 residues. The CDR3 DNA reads TGTGCCAGTACCTCGGACAGGGCGACCCTAAATCAGCCCCAGCATTTT. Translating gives CASTSDRATLNQPQHF. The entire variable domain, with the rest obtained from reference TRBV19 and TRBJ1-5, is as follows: DGGITQSPKYLFRKEGQNVTLSCEQNLNHDAMYWYRQDPGQGLRLIYYSQIVNDFQKGDIAEGYSVSREKKESFPLTVTSAQKNPTAFYLCASTSDRATLNQPQHFGDGTRLSIL.

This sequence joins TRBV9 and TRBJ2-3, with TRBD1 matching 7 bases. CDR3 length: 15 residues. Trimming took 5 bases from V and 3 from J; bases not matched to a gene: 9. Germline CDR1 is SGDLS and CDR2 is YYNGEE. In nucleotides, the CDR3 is TGTGCCAGCAGTCCTGACAGGGTTCATACAGATACGCAGTATTTT. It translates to CASSPDRVHTDTQYF.

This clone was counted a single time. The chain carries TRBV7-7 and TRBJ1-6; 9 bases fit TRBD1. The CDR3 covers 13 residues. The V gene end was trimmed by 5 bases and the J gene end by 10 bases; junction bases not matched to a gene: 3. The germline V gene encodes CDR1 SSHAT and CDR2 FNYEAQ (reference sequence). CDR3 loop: CASSRTGDSPLHF. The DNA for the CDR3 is TGTGCCAGCAGCCGGACAGGGGACTCACCCCTCCACTTT.

For the CDR3, the DNA is TGTGCCAGCAGGTCGGGGCTAGCGGGGGGCAATGAGCAGTTCTTC. It codes for CASRSGLAGGNEQFF. V and J are TRBV9 and TRBJ2-1; TRBD2 matches at 11 bases. The trim removed 5 bases at V and 6 bases at J, leaving 7 bases unmatched. The CDR3 loop spans 15 amino acids. Germline V lookup: CDR1 SGDLS, CDR2 YYNGEE.

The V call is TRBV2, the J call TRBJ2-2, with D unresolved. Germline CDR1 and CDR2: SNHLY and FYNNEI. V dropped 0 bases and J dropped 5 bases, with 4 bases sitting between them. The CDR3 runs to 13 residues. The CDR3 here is CASSEAQTGELFF. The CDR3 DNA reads TGTGCCAGCAGTGAAGCGCAGACCGGGGAGCTGTTTTTT.

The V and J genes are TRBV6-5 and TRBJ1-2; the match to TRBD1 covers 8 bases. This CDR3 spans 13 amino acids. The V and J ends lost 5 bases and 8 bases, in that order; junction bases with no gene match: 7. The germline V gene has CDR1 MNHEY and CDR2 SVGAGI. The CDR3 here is CASSQQGVGGYTF. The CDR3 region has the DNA TGTGCCAGCAGTCAACAGGGGGTAGGCGGCTACACCTTC.

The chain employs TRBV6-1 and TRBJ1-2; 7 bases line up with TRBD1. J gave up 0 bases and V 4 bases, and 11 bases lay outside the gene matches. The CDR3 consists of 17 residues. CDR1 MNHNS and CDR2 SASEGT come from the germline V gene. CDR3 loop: CASSADRELLSNYGYTF. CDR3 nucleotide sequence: TGTGCCAGCAGTGCTGACAGGGAGCTTCTCTCTAACTATGGCTACACCTTC.

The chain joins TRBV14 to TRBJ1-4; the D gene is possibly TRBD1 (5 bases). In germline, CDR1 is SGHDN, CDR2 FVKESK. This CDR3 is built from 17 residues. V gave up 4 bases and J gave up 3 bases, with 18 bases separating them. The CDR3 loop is CASSPNPVGLSNEKLFF. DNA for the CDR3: TGTGCCAGCAGCCCAAATCCGGTGGGACTTTCTAATGAAAAACTGTTTTTT.

The CDR3 sequence is CASSSYSYEQYF. The CDR3 nucleotides read TGTGCCAGCAGCTCCTACAGCTACGAGCAGTACTTC. The chain has TRBV11-3 and TRBJ2-7; no clear D gene. CDR3 length: 12 residues. Germline V gene data show CDR1 as SGHNT and CDR2 as YENEEA. V lost 4 bases to trimming and J lost 3 bases, with 7 bases between them.

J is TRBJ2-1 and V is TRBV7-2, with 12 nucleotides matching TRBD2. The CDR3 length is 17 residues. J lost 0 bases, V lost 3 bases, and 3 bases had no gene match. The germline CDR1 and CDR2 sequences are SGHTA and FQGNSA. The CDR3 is CASSFTSGRSSYNEQFF. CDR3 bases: TGTGCCAGCAGCTTTACTAGCGGGAGGAGCTCCTACAATGAGCAGTTCTTC. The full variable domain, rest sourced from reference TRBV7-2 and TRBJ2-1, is GAGVSQSPSNKVTEKGKDVELRCDPISGHTALYWYRQSLGQGLEFLIYFQGNSAPDKSGLPSDRFSAERTGGSVSTLTIQRTQQEDSAVYLCASSFTSGRSSYNEQFFGPGTRLTVL.

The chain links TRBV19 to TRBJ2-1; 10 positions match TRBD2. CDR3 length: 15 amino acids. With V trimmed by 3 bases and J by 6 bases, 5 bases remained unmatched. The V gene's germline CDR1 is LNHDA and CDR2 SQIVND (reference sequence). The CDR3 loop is CASSIGSGGINEQFF. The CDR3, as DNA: TGTGCCAGTAGTATTGGTAGCGGGGGGATCAATGAGCAGTTCTTC. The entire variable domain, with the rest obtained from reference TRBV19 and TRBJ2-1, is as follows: DGGITQSPKYLFRKEGQNVTLSCEQNLNHDAMYWYRQDPGQGLRLIYYSQIVNDFQKGDIAEGYSVSREKKESFPLTVTSAQKNPTAFYLCASSIGSGGINEQFFGPGTRLTVL.

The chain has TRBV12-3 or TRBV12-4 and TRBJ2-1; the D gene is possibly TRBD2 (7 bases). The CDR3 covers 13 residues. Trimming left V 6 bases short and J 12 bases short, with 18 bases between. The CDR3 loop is CASSRGEGGVQFF. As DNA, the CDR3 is TGTGCCAGCAGCCGTGGGGAAGGGGGGGTGCAGTTCTTC.

The chain's CDR3 is CASSPIPPFSGGSSYEQYF. For the CDR3, the DNA is TGTGCCAGCAGTCCCATACCCCCCTTTAGCGGGGGGAGCTCCTACGAGCAGTACTTC. This chain links TRBV28 with TRBJ2-7, with 10 positions matching TRBD2. Germline assignment: CDR1 MDHEN and CDR2 SYDVKM. Unmatched junction bases numbered 16, after V lost 5 bases and J lost 0 bases. This CDR3 is built from 19 residues.

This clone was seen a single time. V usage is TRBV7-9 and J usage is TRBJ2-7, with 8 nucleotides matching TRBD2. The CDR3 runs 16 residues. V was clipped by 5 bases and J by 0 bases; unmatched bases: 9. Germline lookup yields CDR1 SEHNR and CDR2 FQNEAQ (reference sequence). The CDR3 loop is CASSIPLSGNSYEQYF. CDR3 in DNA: TGTGCCAGCAGCATACCTCTTAGCGGGAACTCCTACGAGCAGTACTTC.

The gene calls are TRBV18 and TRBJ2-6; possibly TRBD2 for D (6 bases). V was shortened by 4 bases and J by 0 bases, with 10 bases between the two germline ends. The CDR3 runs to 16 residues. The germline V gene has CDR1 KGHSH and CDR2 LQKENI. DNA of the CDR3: TGTGCCAGCTCACGGGACTTAGTCTCTGGGGCCAACGTCCTGACTTTC. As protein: CASSRDLVSGANVLTF.

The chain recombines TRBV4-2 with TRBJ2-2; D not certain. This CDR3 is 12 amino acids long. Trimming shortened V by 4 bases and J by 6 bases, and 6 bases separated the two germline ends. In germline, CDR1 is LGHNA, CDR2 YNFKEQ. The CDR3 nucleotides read TGTGCCAGCAGCCGGAGAGCCGGGGAGCTGTTTTTT. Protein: CASSRRAGELFF.

This CDR3 is CATSREIIAGNTIYF. CDR3 bases: TGTGCCACCAGCAGAGAAATTATTGCTGGAAACACCATATATTTT. The rearrangement links TRBV15 to TRBJ1-3; D is unclear. Germline V gene data show CDR1 as LNHNV and CDR2 as YYDKDF (reference sequence). This CDR3 is 15 amino acids long. Between the trimmed V and J ends, which lost 0 bases and 2 bases, there was a span of 8 bases.